The clone carrying this T cell receptor (beta chain) was found many times. The antigen remains undetermined. Each cDNA molecule carried a unique molecular identifier. Using its own MiXCR run on the 5' RACE reads, TCRdb lists one record per CDR3 protein. The sample records more than 95,000 distinct CDR3 sequences, roughly 9.6% being singletons. Looked up from germline, CDR1 is SGHTA and CDR2 is FQGNSA. The V end lost 8 bases, the J end lost 4 bases, and 9 bases lay between the germline ends. The CDR3 extends over 12 amino acids. This sample is part of a study of early T cells in non-severe SARS-CoV-2 infection. Turning to the study itself: It was bulk RNA from unsorted whole blood that was sequenced, and the chains were unpaired.

The study's findings and limits: Clonotype matching in VDJdb favored anti-spike CD8 responses and did not capture private and CD4 specificities.

The sequence was collected from an adult who was a healthcare worker with PCR-confirmed SARS-CoV-2 infection or an uninfected control (not recorded which). The sample was whole blood, taken at baseline. This chain joins TRBV7-2 and TRBJ2-1, with unresolved D. CDR3 residues: CASSDGYNEQFF. CDR3 coding DNA: TGTGCCAGCTCCGATGGGTACAATGAGCAGTTCTTC.